The following is a T cell receptor (beta chain) sequence with its context. These data are taken from a study of blood T cell repertoires in COVID-19. Across the study: Samples of COVID-19 (acute and convalescent) were obtained from the United States, Italy and Spain. PBMCs, B-cell-depleted T cells, or T cells were the source of the cDNA or gDNA that made up the material.

Original methodology: Estimation of nucleated cell counts relied on the amplification of reference gene primers. Repertoires were generated with immunoSEQ multiplex PCR, while TCRdb's copy carries only in-frame clones and drops some. V, J and clone size are those of that table, while D and trimming were read from the DNA. The table shows about 70,000 clones, with roughly 86% occurring only once. The clonotype comes from a woman aged 55-75 years with acute or convalescent COVID-19. The source material was peripheral blood.

In DNA form, the CDR3 reads TGTGCCAGCAGCGAACGACAGGGGGCCCTCTACTCTGGAAACACCATATATTTT. Amino acids: CASSERQGALYSGNTIYF. The rearrangement joins TRBV3-1 (or the pseudogene TRBV3-2) to TRBJ1-3, with 10 bases aligning to TRBD1. Looked up from germline, CDR1 is LGHDT and CDR2 is YNNKEL (reference sequence). V gave up 5 bases and J gave up 0 bases; unmatched junction bases: 10. This CDR3 has 18 amino acids.